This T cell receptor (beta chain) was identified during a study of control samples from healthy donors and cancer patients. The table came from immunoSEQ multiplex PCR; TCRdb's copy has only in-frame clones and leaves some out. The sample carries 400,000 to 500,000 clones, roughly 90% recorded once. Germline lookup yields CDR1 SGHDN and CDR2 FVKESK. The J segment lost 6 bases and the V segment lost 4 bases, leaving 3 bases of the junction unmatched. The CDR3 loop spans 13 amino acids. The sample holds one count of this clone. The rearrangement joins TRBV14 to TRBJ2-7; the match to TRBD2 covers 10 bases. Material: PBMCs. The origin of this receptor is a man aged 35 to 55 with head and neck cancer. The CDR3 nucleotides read TGTGCCAGCAGCCGCGGGACTAGCGTCGAGCAGTACTTC. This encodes CASSRGTSVEQYF.